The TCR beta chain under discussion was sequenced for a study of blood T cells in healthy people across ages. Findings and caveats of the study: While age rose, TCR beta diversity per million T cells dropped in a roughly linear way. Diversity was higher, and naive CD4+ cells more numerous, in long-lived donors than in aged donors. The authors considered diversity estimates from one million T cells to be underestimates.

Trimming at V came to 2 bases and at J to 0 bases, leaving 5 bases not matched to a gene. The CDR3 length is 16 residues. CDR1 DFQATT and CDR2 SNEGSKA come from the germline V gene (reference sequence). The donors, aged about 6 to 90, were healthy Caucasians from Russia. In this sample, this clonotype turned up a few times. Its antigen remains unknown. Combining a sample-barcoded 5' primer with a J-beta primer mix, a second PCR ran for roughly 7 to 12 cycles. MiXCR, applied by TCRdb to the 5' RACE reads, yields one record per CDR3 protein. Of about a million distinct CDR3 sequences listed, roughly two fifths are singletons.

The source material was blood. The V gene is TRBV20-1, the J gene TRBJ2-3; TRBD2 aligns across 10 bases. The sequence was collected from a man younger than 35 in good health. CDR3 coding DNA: TGCAGTGCTAGACCTCTAGCGGGGGAGAGCACAGATACGCAGTATTTT. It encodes CSARPLAGESTDTQYF.